This is a list of T cell receptor beta chains from one sample in a study of T cell responses to AZD1222 COVID-19 vaccine. Using immunoSEQ multiplex PCR, the repertoire was profiled, and TCRdb retains in-frame clones only, with some absent. The sample carries around 66,000 clones, more than 70% recorded once. Material: peripheral blood, obtained 28 days after the second dose of the MenACWY control vaccine. The receptors stem from an adult who received the MenACWY meningococcal vaccine as a control. CDR3s include the opening cysteine and the closing phenylalanine or tryptophan. The D gene is left open where the match is weak. Size values are once, few and many counts, or a class for expanded clones, and some rows have none.

>TRBD1|TRBV5-8|TRBJ2-1|15|NA
TGTGCCAGCATCCTGGACAGGGGTTCCTACAATGAGCAGTTCTTC
CASILDRGSYNEQFF
>NA|TRBV7-2|TRBJ2-7|12|NA
TGTGCCAGCAGCTTAGGAGTCTACGAGCAGTACTTC
CASSLGVYEQYF
>NA|TRBV6-5|TRBJ2-5|12|NA
TGTGCCAGCAGTTACATCTCGGGACCCCAGTACTTC
CASSYISGPQYF
>TRBD1|TRBV7-7|TRBJ2-5|17|NA
TGTGCCAGCAGCACCTTGGGGACAGGGGCCGTTCAAGAGACCCAGTACTTC
CASSTLGTGAVQETQYF
>TRBD2|TRBV6-4|TRBJ2-1|15|NA
TGTGCCAGCAGGATACTAGCGGGAGAGGAATATGAGCAGTTCTTC
CASRILAGEEYEQFF
>TRBD1|TRBV11-2|TRBJ1-2|13|NA
TGTGCCAGCAGCTCCGGCAGGGGGGGTGGCTACACCTTC
CASSSGRGGGYTF
>NA|TRBV19|TRBJ1-1|13|NA
TGTGCCAGTAGTACGACAGTGAACACTGAAGCTTTCTTT
CASSTTVNTEAFF
>NA|TRBV6-5|TRBJ2-1|14|once
TGTGCCAGCAGCCCACTAGCAGACTACAATGAGCAGTTCTTC
CASSPLADYNEQFF
>NA|TRBV2|TRBJ2-7|14|NA
TGTGCCAGCAGTGAAGACGAGAGCTCCTACGAGCAGTACTTC
CASSEDESSYEQYF
>NA|TRBV5-1|TRBJ2-5|11|NA
TGCGCCAGCAGCTTTGAAGAGACCCAGTACTTC
CASSFEETQYF
>TRBD1|TRBV15|TRBJ1-1|14|once
TGTGCCACCAGCAGAGATCGGGGACAGGGACTAGCTTTCTTT
CATSRDRGQGLAFF
>NA|TRBV5-6|TRBJ1-4|12|NA
TGTGCCAGCAGCTTGCCCAATGAAAAACTGTTTTTT
CASSLPNEKLFF
>NA|TRBV19|TRBJ2-5|14|NA
TGTGCCAGTAGTCCCTCGACAGGATCGGAGACCCAGTACTTC
CASSPSTGSETQYF
>NA|TRBV2|TRBJ1-5|13|NA
TGTGCCAGCCTCGGGGGGAGGGATCAGCCCCAGCATTTT
CASLGGRDQPQHF
>NA|TRBV6-1|TRBJ1-1|12|NA
TGTGCCAGCAGTGAAGAGGACACGGAAGCTTTCTTT
CASSEEDTEAFF
>NA|TRBV3-1/TRBV3-2|TRBJ2-1|11|NA
TGTGCCAGCAGCTATAGCACTGGGCAGTTCTTC
CASSYSTGQFF
>TRBD2|TRBV11-1|TRBJ2-7|15|NA
TGTGCCAGCAGCTTTACTACTAGCGGTGACTACGAGCAGTACTTC
CASSFTTSGDYEQYF
>NA|TRBV7-2|TRBJ1-2|15|NA
TGTGCCAGCAGCTCGCTGACAGTCGGGGGCTATGGCTACACCTTC
CASSSLTVGGYGYTF
>NA|TRBV28|TRBJ2-7|10|NA
TGTGCCGCCGGAGGGCACGAGCAGTACTTC
CAAGGHEQYF
>NA|TRBV23-1|TRBJ1-5|18|NA
TGCGCCAGCAGTCAAGGGATCGGGATTTCCGAAGCCGATCAGCCCCAGCATTTT
CASSQGIGISEADQPQHF
>NA|TRBV2|TRBJ1-2|13|NA
TGTGCCAGCAGTGACAACAGCTTCTATGGCTACACCTTC
CASSDNSFYGYTF
>NA|TRBV6-4|TRBJ1-1|11|NA
TGTGCCAGCAGTGACAAGAGGGAAGCTTTCTTT
CASSDKREAFF
>TRBD1|TRBV11-2|TRBJ2-5|14|NA
TGTGCCAGCAGCTTAGGAGGGGGCGAGCAGACCCAGTACTTC
CASSLGGGEQTQYF
>TRBD1|TRBV7-2|TRBJ2-7|14|NA
TGTGCCAGCAGCTTAGGGACAGGGCGGGTCGAGCAGTACTTC
CASSLGTGRVEQYF
>NA|TRBV5-5|TRBJ1-2|14|NA
TGTGCCAGCAGCCCATTAAACCCTACAGGTGGCTACACCTTC
CASSPLNPTGGYTF
>TRBD1|TRBV7-2|TRBJ1-2|16|NA
TGTGCCAGCAGCTTAGGCCTCCCGGGACAGGGGGCTCCTAACACCTTC
CASSLGLPGQGAPNTF
>TRBD1|TRBV12-3/TRBV12-4|TRBJ1-6|12|NA
TGTGCCAGCAGTCGACAGGGGACACCCCTCCACTTT
CASSRQGTPLHF
>NA|TRBV7-8|TRBJ2-1|14|few
TGTGCCAGCAGCTTATTGGCGGGTAACAATGAGCAGTTCTTC
CASSLLAGNNEQFF
>NA|TRBV5-1|TRBJ2-2|16|NA
TGCGCCAGCAGCTCGGCAGGGGTGATGGTCACCGGGGAGCTGTTTTTT
CASSSAGVMVTGELFF
>NA|TRBV5-1|TRBJ1-3|17|once
TGCGCCAGCAGCTTGGGGGGCAGGGCAACCTCTGGAAACACCATATATTTT
CASSLGGRATSGNTIYF
>NA|TRBV5-1|TRBJ1-2|12|NA
TGCGCCAGCAGCTTACGGACGGAAGGCTACACCTTC
CASSLRTEGYTF
>NA|TRBV19|TRBJ2-2|17|NA
TGTGCCAGTACCTCCCTGGGGGGAGTGCGGAACACCGGGGAGCTGTTTTTT
CASTSLGGVRNTGELFF
>TRBD1|TRBV6-5|TRBJ2-3|15|NA
TGTGCCAGCAGTTACAGGACAGGGATGGGAGATACGCAGTATTTT
CASSYRTGMGDTQYF
>NA|TRBV7-2|TRBJ1-2|14|NA
TGTGCCAGCAGCTTAGTAGGAACCAACTATGGCTACACCTTC
CASSLVGTNYGYTF
>NA|TRBV7-9|TRBJ1-3|13|NA
TGTGCCAGCAGGGGCCCCTCTGGAAACACCATATATTTT
CASRGPSGNTIYF
>NA|TRBV6-5|TRBJ2-7|10|NA
TGTGCCACCTACGGGACCCCCAGGTACTTC
CATYGTPRYF
>TRBD2|TRBV10-1|TRBJ2-3|14|NA
TGCGCCAGCAGTGAGCCGGGAGGATCAGATACGCAGTATTTT
CASSEPGGSDTQYF
>NA|TRBV5-1|TRBJ2-4|13|NA
TGCGCCAGCGCGGGGACGGTGCAAAACATTCAGTACTTC
CASAGTVQNIQYF
>TRBD1|TRBV19|TRBJ2-2|17|NA
TGTGCCAGTAGTATAGTCTCGGGACAGGGAAGAACCGGGGAGCTGTTTTTT
CASSIVSGQGRTGELFF
>NA|TRBV30|TRBJ2-5|14|NA
TGTGCCTGGAGTGTAAATGGGGGCGGTGAGACCCAGTACTTC
CAWSVNGGGETQYF
>TRBD2|TRBV6-5|TRBJ2-1|15|NA
TGTGCCAGCAGTACACTAGCGGGGGTCTACAATGAGCAGTTCTTC
CASSTLAGVYNEQFF
>NA|TRBV3-1/TRBV3-2|TRBJ1-2|13|NA
TGTGCCAGCAGTCCAGACAGGAGGTCTGGCTACACCTTC
CASSPDRRSGYTF
>NA|TRBV18|TRBJ1-2|14|once
TGTGCCAGCTCACCACCTGAGGCTAACTATGGCTACACCTTC
CASSPPEANYGYTF
>TRBD1|TRBV28|TRBJ1-1|14|few
TGTGCCAGCAGTTTATGGGGACGGGACAGCCGGGCTTTCTTT
CASSLWGRDSRAFF
>NA|TRBV5-8|TRBJ1-5|15|NA
TGTGCCAGCAGCCCAGGACTAATTAGCAATCAGCCCCAGCATTTT
CASSPGLISNQPQHF
>NA|TRBV6-5|TRBJ1-2|14|NA
TGTGCCAGCAGTTACTCGAGACAGCACTATGGCTACACCTTC
CASSYSRQHYGYTF
>NA|TRBV9|TRBJ2-2|13|NA
TGTGCCAGCAGCGTAGGGGTTGCCGGGGAGCTGTTTTTT
CASSVGVAGELFF
>NA|TRBV10-1|TRBJ1-5|14|NA
TGCGCCAGCAGTGAGTCCGGACCCGGTCAGCCCCAGCATTTT
CASSESGPGQPQHF
>NA|TRBV6-6|TRBJ2-7|12|NA
TGTGCCAGCAGGGGCGACTCCTACGAGCAGTACTTC
CASRGDSYEQYF
>TRBD2|TRBV9|TRBJ2-2|16|once
TGTGCCAGCAGCCTTGGGACTAGCGGGAGTACCGGGGAGCTGTTTTTT
CASSLGTSGSTGELFF
>TRBD2|TRBV5-1|TRBJ2-5|17|NA
TGCGCCAGCAGCTTGGGACTAGCGGGGGCGAGCCAAGAGACCCAGTACTTC
CASSLGLAGASQETQYF
>TRBD1|TRBV28|TRBJ1-3|16|NA
TGTGCCAGCAAGTGGGGGACAGGGCTCTCGGGAAACACCATATATTTT
CASKWGTGLSGNTIYF
>NA|TRBV6-5|TRBJ2-3|13|NA
TGTGCCAGCAGTTACCGAAGAAGGGATACGCAGTATTTT
CASSYRRRDTQYF
>NA|TRBV6-5|TRBJ1-4|16|NA
TGTGCCAGCAGTTACTCAAGGGATGCAACTAATGAAAAACTGTTTTTT
CASSYSRDATNEKLFF
>TRBD2|TRBV25-1|TRBJ2-7|16|NA
TGTGCCAGCGCTACTACCCTAGCGGGAGAGGCCTACGAGCAGTACTTC
CASATTLAGEAYEQYF
>TRBD1|TRBV6-5|TRBJ1-1|13|NA
TGTGCCAGCAGTTCTGGACAGGGCGGTGAAGCTTTCTTT
CASSSGQGGEAFF
>TRBD2|TRBV5-6|TRBJ2-7|18|NA
TGTGCCAGCAGCCTGCGACTAGCGGGGGCCCTTGGAACCTACGAGCAGTACTTC
CASSLRLAGALGTYEQYF
>NA|TRBV2|TRBJ1-2|12|NA
TGTGCCAGTAGCCGACAGTGTTATGGCTACACCTTC
CASSRQCYGYTF
>TRBD2|TRBV24-1|TRBJ2-3|19|once
TGTGCCACCAGTGATACTAGCGGGGGGGCCCTTCTCAGAGCAGATACGCAGTATTTT
CATSDTSGGALLRADTQYF